This T cell receptor beta chain originates from a study of T-cell reconstitution after alpha-beta-depleted transplantation in children. Findings and caveats of the study: Several patients had high TCRbeta diversity at day 60; it came from surviving recipient T cells and thymic progenitors. About two months after transplant, alpha-beta T cells reportedly came from several hundred expanded graft clones.

A word on this clonotype: Antigen: not known.

CDR1 is ENHRY and CDR2 is SYGVKD in the germline V gene. The CDR3 spans 15 residues. V gave up 5 bases and J gave up 2 bases; unmatched junction bases: 8. Library preparation (for TCRbeta) was performed with unique molecular identifiers. A single record per CDR3 protein comes from TCRdb applying MiXCR to the PCR reads. The sample lists roughly 420,000 distinct CDR3 sequences, around 15% occurring once. This specimen was PBMCs, mostly from graft donor cells, taken 360 days after TCRalphabeta/CD19-depleted stem cell transplant. V usage is TRBV10-3 and J usage is TRBJ2-7; 8 nucleotides align to TRBD2. The sequence was obtained from a boy under two years old who had a stem cell transplant for Wiskott-Aldrich syndrome, so the T cells may come from the graft donor. The CDR3 here is CAISLDGGATYEQYF. CDR3 nucleotides: TGTGCCATCAGTCTTGACGGGGGGGCGACCTACGAGCAGTACTTC.